Sequencing of this TCR beta chain was carried out in a study of CD8 T cells in ankylosing spondylitis. Overall study findings and caveats: In ankylosing spondylitis blood, a motif of roughly 8 highly homologous TCR beta variants appeared characteristic.

This clonotype has more than one count but fewer than ten. Antigen specificity is unknown. Generation of TCR beta libraries employed quantitative 5'-RACE incorporating molecular barcodes. Using its own MiXCR run on the 5' RACE reads, TCRdb lists one record per CDR3 protein. The repertoire includes fewer than 400,000 distinct CDR3 sequences, 20% to 25% of them detected once, and about a sixth sits in the top ten. The V and J ends lost 8 bases and 0 bases respectively, with 14 bases between them. The germline V gene encodes CDR1 SNHLY and CDR2 FYNNEI. The CDR3 length is 15 residues. Material for sequencing was blood, either unsorted or a sorted T cell fraction (not recorded which). The receptor was derived from a male donor with ankylosing spondylitis. The chain recombines TRBV2 with TRBJ1-3; D is uncertain. CDR3 DNA: TGTGCCAGCGACCCTACACGGACCTCTGGAAACACCATATATTTT. Amino acid sequence: CASDPTRTSGNTIYF.